One and the same sample provided the 27 T cell receptor beta chains below, sequenced in a study of CD8+ T cells in alopecia areata. The treatment denotes: oral pan-JAK inhibitor, 5-10 mg twice daily. Extraction of RNA preceded its reverse transcription into cDNA, which served as the sequencing template. Generated by immunoSEQ multiplex PCR, the TCRdb table keeps only in-frame clones and is missing some. The sample carries about 210,000 clones, 50% to 75% recorded once. The material was CD4+ T cells sorted from blood, obtained at week 4, from a patient treated with tofacitinib. These receptors were collected from a human donor with alopecia areata.

The chain is built from TRBV7-9 and TRBJ1-5; D unresolved. CDR3 length: 12 residues. V was clipped by 5 bases and J by 5 bases, with 7 bases between them. Germline CDR1 and CDR2: SEHNR and FQNEAQ (reference sequence). CDR3 amino acids: CASSREDQPQHF. Here the CDR3 DNA reads TGTGCCAGCAGCCGTGAGGATCAGCCCCAGCATTTT.

This clone was seen just once. The rearrangement joins TRBV30 to TRBJ2-7, with TRBD2 matching over 10 bases. This CDR3 contains 14 residues. V lost 2 bases and J lost 5; bases outside the gene matches: 6. CDR1 and CDR2 (germline): GTSNPN, SVGIG (reference sequence). The CDR3 DNA reads TGTGCCTGGAGTTGGCTAGCGGGGGAGGACGAGCAGTACTTC. Translating gives CAWSWLAGEDEQYF.

This chain joins TRBV5-4 and TRBJ2-2, with D uncertain. CDR1 and CDR2 from the germline V gene are SGHNT and YYREEE (reference sequence). Trimming removed 2 bases from V and 1 base from J, with 9 bases in between. This CDR3 spans 15 amino acids. The CDR3 DNA follows: TGTGCCAGCAGCTTTAGGCTGGGGAACACCGGGGAGCTGTTTTTT. Its protein product is CASSFRLGNTGELFF.

The V and J genes are TRBV29-1 and TRBJ1-2; 7 bases map to TRBD1. The ends lost 3 bases at V and 5 bases at J; junction bases unmatched: 12. Germline V gene data show CDR1 as SQVTM and CDR2 as ANQGSEA. The CDR3 has 15 amino acids. The CDR3 region is CSVEIRRQGWYGYTF. The CDR3 bases are TGCAGCGTTGAGATCCGAAGACAGGGCTGGTATGGCTACACCTTC.

This rearrangement joins TRBV4-1 to TRBJ1-1, with a possible D match to TRBD1 (6 bases). The CDR3 consists of 15 residues. The germline V and J ends were trimmed by 3 bases and 1 base, with 12 bases remaining between them. Germline CDR1 reads MGHRA; CDR2 reads YSYEKL. The CDR3 bases are TGCGCCAGCAGCCAGGGGGCCTGGGGGAACACTGAAGCTTTCTTT. Translated: CASSQGAWGNTEAFF.

The V gene is TRBV30, the J gene TRBJ2-7; 9 bases line up with TRBD2. V dropped 1 base and J dropped 3; count of bases not matched to a gene: 4. Looked up from germline, CDR1 is GTSNPN and CDR2 is SVGIG (reference sequence). The CDR3 loop spans 14 amino acids. CDR3 region: CAWSGLAGFYEQYF. The CDR3 bases are TGTGCCTGGAGTGGGCTAGCGGGGTTCTACGAGCAGTACTTC. Full variable domain (rest looked up from reference TRBV30 and TRBJ2-7): SQTIHQWPATLVQPVGSPLSLECTVEGTSNPNLYWYRQAAGRGLQLLFYSVGIGQISSEVPQNLSASRPQDRQFILSSKKLLLSDSGFYLCAWSGLAGFYEQYFGPGTRLTVT.

The chain combines TRBV5-1 with TRBJ1-2; 7 nucleotides match TRBD1. Germline V lookup: CDR1 SGHRS, CDR2 YFSETQ. The CDR3 loop spans 14 amino acids. V shed 0 bases and J 4 bases; nucleotides not matched to a gene: 3. The CDR3 sequence is CASSLEGGRYGYTF. In nucleotides, the CDR3 is TGCGCCAGCAGCTTGGAAGGGGGCCGCTATGGCTACACCTTC.

Concerning this clone: The same CDR3 also results from other DNA sequences found in this sample. The V and J genes are TRBV18 and TRBJ1-5, with D tentatively TRBD1 (6 bases). The CDR3 has 13 residues. In germline, CDR1 is KGHSH, CDR2 LQKENI. Trimming left V 3 bases short and J 4 bases short, with 7 bases between. The CDR3 DNA sequence: TGTGCCAGCTCACCGGACAGAAATCAGCCCCAGCATTTT. Translating gives CASSPDRNQPQHF. The variable domain in full, completed from reference TRBV18 and TRBJ1-5, reads NAGVMQNPRHLVRRRGQEARLRCSPMKGHSHVYWYRQLPEEGLKFMVYLQKENIIDESGMPKERFSAEFPKEGPSILRIQQVVRGDSAAYFCASSPDRNQPQHFGDGTRLSIL.

This clone was recorded once. The V gene is TRBV7-2, the J gene TRBJ1-5; D call uncertain. The CDR3 runs 13 residues. Germline CDR1 reads SGHTA; CDR2 reads FQGNSA. V was trimmed by 6 bases and J by 4 bases, leaving 10 bases between them. The CDR3: CASSSGPNQPQHF. The CDR3 bases are TGTGCCAGCAGTTCTGGGCCTAATCAGCCCCAGCATTTT.

The genes are TRBV9 and TRBJ2-6; D gene ambiguous. CDR1 and CDR2 from the germline V gene are SGDLS and YYNGEE. This CDR3 has 16 amino acids. The V and J ends lost 3 bases and 1 base respectively, with 11 bases between them. The CDR3 region has the DNA TGTGCCAGCAGCGCACCACACCGATCTGGGGCCAACGTCCTGACTTTC. It yields the protein CASSAPHRSGANVLTF. The entire variable domain, with the rest obtained from reference TRBV9 and TRBJ2-6, is as follows: DSGVTQTPKHLITATGQRVTLRCSPRSGDLSVYWYQQSLDQGLQFLIQYYNGEERAKGNILERFSAQQFPDLHSELNLSSLELGDSALYFCASSAPHRSGANVLTFGAGSRLTVL.

The rearrangement joins TRBV18 to TRBJ1-1, with D tentatively TRBD1 (5 bases). The CDR3 spans 13 residues. Per the germline V gene, CDR1 is KGHSH and CDR2 is LQKENI. Trimming cost V 2 bases and J 5 bases, with 9 bases left between them. The CDR3 DNA reads as TGTGCCAGCTCACCAGGGACGCCGACTGAAGCTTTCTTT. It translates to CASSPGTPTEAFF.

This sequence joins TRBV9 and TRBJ1-5; D is uncertain. CDR3 length: 14 amino acids. Trimming pared 6 bases from V and 5 bases from J, leaving 15 bases between. The germline gives CDR1 SGDLS, CDR2 YYNGEE. The CDR3 sequence: CASTRGDWDQPQHF. The CDR3 DNA reads TGTGCCAGCACGCGAGGCGACTGGGATCAGCCCCAGCATTTT.

The rearrangement joins TRBV9 to TRBJ2-7, with D possibly being TRBD1 (6 bases). This CDR3 comprises 15 residues. Looked up from germline, CDR1 is SGDLS and CDR2 is YYNGEE. Trimming took off 3 bases at V and 3 bases at J, with 16 bases between the two ends. The CDR3 DNA sequence: TGTGCCAGCAGCGCCCAGGTGGACAGCAACTACGAGCAGTACTTC. This sequence encodes CASSAQVDSNYEQYF.

A remark on this clone: The junction shows a germline mismatch at one end, possibly a read error. This chain links TRBV7-7 with TRBJ2-3, with D maybe TRBD2 (8 bases). Germline V gene sequence: CDR1 SSHAT, CDR2 FNYEAQ (reference sequence). CDR3 length: 16 residues. CDR3 loop: CASSLSGGTGTDTQYF. The CDR3 coding sequence is TGTGCTAGCAGCCTATCGGGGGGGACAGGCACAGATACGCAGTATTTT.

V and J are TRBV15 and TRBJ1-2; weak D call: TRBD1 (5 bases). Germline V lookup: CDR1 LNHNV, CDR2 YYDKDF (reference sequence). Trimming pared 1 base from V and 1 base from J, leaving 7 bases between. CDR3 length: 14 residues. CDR3 sequence: CATSRGGDNYGYTF. The CDR3 region has the DNA TGTGCCACCAGCAGAGGAGGGGATAACTATGGCTACACCTTC.

This clone has only a few counts. This CDR3 is CASSMGRQQETQYF. The CDR3 DNA is TGTGCCAGTAGTATGGGACGACAACAAGAGACCCAGTACTTC. V and J are TRBV19 and TRBJ2-5, with D possibly being TRBD1 or TRBD2 (5 bases each). This CDR3 is built from 14 residues. The germline V gene encodes CDR1 LNHDA and CDR2 SQIVND (reference sequence). Between the trimmed V and J ends, which lost 3 bases and 2 bases, there was a span of 10 bases.

The chain uses TRBV11-2 and TRBJ2-3; D uncertain. The germline V gene has CDR1 SGHAT and CDR2 FQNNGV. The CDR3 has 15 amino acids. V was trimmed by 6 bases and J by 0 bases, leaving 13 bases between them. The CDR3 DNA sequence: TGTGCCAGCAGATATCGAATGTCTAGCACAGATACGCAGTATTTT. Translating gives CASRYRMSSTDTQYF.

The V and J genes are TRBV5-4 and TRBJ2-3, with D unclear. Germline V CDR1 and CDR2: SGHNT, YYREEE (reference sequence). The CDR3 is 13 residues long. V was pared by 0 bases and J by 2 bases, with 4 bases between. The CDR3 spells CASSLADTDTQYF. Written as DNA, the CDR3 is TGTGCCAGCAGCTTGGCGGACACAGATACGCAGTATTTT.

For this clone: This sample includes further DNA sequences coding for the same CDR3. The rearrangement joins TRBV27 to TRBJ2-5; D unclear. The CDR3 contains 13 residues. V dropped 2 bases and J dropped 0 bases, with 4 bases sitting between them. CDR1 and CDR2 (germline): MNHEY, SMNVEV (reference sequence). The CDR3 bases are TGTGCCAGCAGTTTAAGCTACCAAGAGACCCAGTACTTC. Translating it yields CASSLSYQETQYF.

V usage is TRBV5-1 and J usage is TRBJ1-2; the D gene is possibly TRBD1 (5 bases). Deletions cut 9 bases from V and 2 bases from J, with 14 bases between. The CDR3 extends over 13 amino acids. Germline CDR1 SGHRS, CDR2 YFSETQ. The DNA of the CDR3 is TGCGCCACCGACGGGGGAAACAACTATGGCTACACCTTC. Translated, it gives CATDGGNNYGYTF.

The table lists this clone with a count of one. The chain recombines TRBV29-1 with TRBJ1-5, with D possibly being TRBD1 (5 bases). Germline CDR1 reads SQVTM; CDR2 reads ANQGSEA. V gave up 5 bases and J gave up 0 bases, with 11 bases separating them. The CDR3 covers 14 residues. The CDR3 bases are TGCAGCGTTTCGGGACGGAATAGCAATCAGCCCCAGCATTTT. Translated, it gives CSVSGRNSNQPQHF. Full variable domain (rest looked up from reference TRBV29-1 and TRBJ1-5): SAVISQKPSRDICQRGTSLTIQCQVDSQVTMMFWYRQQPGQSLTLIATANQGSEATYESGFVIDKFPISRPNLTFSTLTVSNMSPEDSSIYLCSVSGRNSNQPQHFGDGTRLSIL.

This clone was observed a handful of times. The chain employs TRBV9 and TRBJ1-5; weak D call: TRBD1 (5 bases). The CDR3 consists of 15 residues. The V gene's germline CDR1 is SGDLS and CDR2 YYNGEE. V was pared by 0 bases and J by 7 bases, with 14 bases between. In DNA form, the CDR3 reads TGTGCCAGCAGCGTAGGAGGGGTAAGGGGCCAGCCCCAGCATTTT. It yields the protein CASSVGGVRGQPQHF.

This chain links TRBV27 with TRBJ2-1, with a possible D match to TRBD2 (5 bases). V lost 5 bases and J 4 bases, leaving 18 bases between the germline ends. CDR3 length: 16 residues. Germline V gene lookup returns CDR1 MNHEY and CDR2 SMNVEV (reference sequence). The CDR3 is CASSLAPYTLYNEQFF. The CDR3 DNA reads TGTGCCAGCAGTCTAGCCCCATACACCCTTTACAATGAGCAGTTCTTC.

This clone was counted between two and nine times. The chain joins TRBV7-2 to TRBJ1-2, with unresolved D. The ends were cut back, 1 base at V and 4 bases at J, with 7 bases in the middle. Germline V gene data show CDR1 as SGHTA and CDR2 as FQGNSA. This CDR3 has 13 amino acids. CDR3 nucleotides: TGTGCCAGCAGCTTAGACGGACCCTATGGCTACACCTTC. The encoded protein is CASSLDGPYGYTF.

The gene calls are TRBV5-1 and TRBJ2-1; D uncertain. V was cut by 1 base and J by 3 bases, with 14 bases left in between. Germline V lookup: CDR1 SGHRS, CDR2 YFSETQ. The CDR3 sequence is 16 residues long. CDR3 protein: CASSLNSRALYNEQFF. CDR3 DNA: TGCGCCAGCAGCTTGAATTCGAGAGCTCTCTACAATGAGCAGTTCTTC.

This sequence joins TRBV4-2 and TRBJ1-4, with TRBD1 identical over 9 bases. The germline V gene encodes CDR1 LGHNA and CDR2 YNFKEQ. V lost 6 bases to trimming and J lost 7 bases; unmatched junction nucleotides: 9. The CDR3 is made up of 15 amino acids. The CDR3, as DNA: TGTGCCAGCAGTGGGGGACAGGGAAGCGCTGAAAAACTGTTTTTT. This gives the protein CASSGGQGSAEKLFF.

Concerning this clone: In the same sample, other DNA sequences code for this CDR3. The chain carries TRBV7-2 and TRBJ1-1; D is undetermined. The germline V gene has CDR1 SGHTA and CDR2 FQGNSA. V lost 3 bases, J lost 2 bases, and 4 bases lay in between. CDR3 length: 12 residues. Here the CDR3 reads CASSFRNTEAFF. CDR3 in DNA: TGTGCCAGCAGCTTTCGTAACACTGAAGCTTTCTTT.